This T cell receptor (beta chain) originates from a study of control samples from healthy donors and cancer patients. The V end lost 7 bases, the J end lost 7 bases, and 17 bases lay between the germline ends. Germline V gene lookup returns CDR1 LNHDA and CDR2 SQIVND (reference sequence). There are 14 residues in the CDR3. Produced via immunoSEQ multiplex PCR; TCRdb's table is partial and in-frame only. This listing includes around 190,000 clones. The clonotype was recovered from a woman aged 25 to 45 in good health. The genes are TRBV19 and TRBJ1-5; D remains ambiguous. Sequenced input: blood. CDR3 DNA sequence: TGTGCCAGTAACGGGAGGGCGCAAGGGCAGCCCCAGCATTTT. Its protein product is CASNGRAQGQPQHF.